The clone carrying this T cell receptor (beta chain) was observed once. The record originates from a study of technical replicates of blood from a few donors. Measured with immunoSEQ multiplex PCR; TCRdb has only the in-frame clones, and not every one. The repertoire holds 81,000 or so clones, approximately 96% seen once, with 0.2% in the top ten. This receptor was taken from a human donor in good health. The specimen sequenced was T cells isolated from PBMCs.

CDR3: CASSLWAGGGYTF. The CDR3 nucleotides are TGTGCCAGCAGTTTATGGGCAGGGGGAGGCTACACCTTC. The V call is TRBV27, the J call TRBJ1-2, with TRBD1 matching 7 bases. The germline V gene encodes CDR1 MNHEY and CDR2 SMNVEV (reference sequence). J was trimmed by 8 bases and V by 1 base; bases with no gene match: 4. The CDR3 loop spans 13 amino acids.